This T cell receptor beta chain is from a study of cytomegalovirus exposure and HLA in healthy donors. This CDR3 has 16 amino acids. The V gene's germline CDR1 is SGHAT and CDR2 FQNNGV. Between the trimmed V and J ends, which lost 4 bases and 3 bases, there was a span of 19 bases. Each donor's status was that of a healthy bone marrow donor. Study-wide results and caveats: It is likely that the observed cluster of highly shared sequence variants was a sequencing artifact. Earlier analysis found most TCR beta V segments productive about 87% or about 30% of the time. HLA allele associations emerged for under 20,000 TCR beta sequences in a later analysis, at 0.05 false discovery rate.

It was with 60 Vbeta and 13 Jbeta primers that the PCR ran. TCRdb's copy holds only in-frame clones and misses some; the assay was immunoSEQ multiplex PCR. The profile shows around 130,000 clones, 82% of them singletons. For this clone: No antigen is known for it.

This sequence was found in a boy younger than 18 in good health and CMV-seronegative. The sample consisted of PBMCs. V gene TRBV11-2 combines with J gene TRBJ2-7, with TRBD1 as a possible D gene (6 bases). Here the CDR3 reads CASSSVWTADSYEQYF. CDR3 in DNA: TGTGCCAGCAGCTCTGTTTGGACAGCGGATAGCTACGAGCAGTACTTC. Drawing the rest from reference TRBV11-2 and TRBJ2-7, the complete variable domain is EAGVAQSPRYKIIEKRQSVAFWCNPISGHATLYWYQQILGQGPKLLIQFQNNGVVDDSQLPKDRFSAERLKGVDSTLKIQPAKLEDSAVYLCASSSVWTADSYEQYFGPGTRLTVT.